The sample holds a few counts of the clone carrying this T cell receptor (beta chain). The antigen remains undetermined. The data stem from a study of blood T cells in healthy people across ages. Study conclusions and caveats: TCR beta diversity tracked closely with naive T cell percentage.

Every sample yielded at least 6 million isolated PBMCs. Per sample, no less than 5.5 micrograms of total RNA were extracted. Germline CDR1 is MGHRA and CDR2 is YSYEKL. CDR3 size: 13 residues. Trimming shortened V by 3 bases and J by 5 bases, and 9 bases separated the two germline ends. The authors ran a second PCR of roughly 6 to 12 cycles using a sample-barcoded 5' primer and a J-beta primer mix. From the 5' RACE reads, TCRdb called clonotypes with MiXCR, one entry per CDR3 protein. The data contain 1,300,000 or so distinct CDR3 sequences, 55% to 75% of them singletons. Sequenced input: blood. This receptor was taken from a man between 18 and 29 years old in good health. The chain recombines TRBV4-1 with TRBJ2-3; weak D call: TRBD1 (5 bases). CDR3 nucleotide sequence: TGCGCCAGCAGCCACCCTAGGGGAGATACGCAGTATTTT. Translated, it gives CASSHPRGDTQYF.